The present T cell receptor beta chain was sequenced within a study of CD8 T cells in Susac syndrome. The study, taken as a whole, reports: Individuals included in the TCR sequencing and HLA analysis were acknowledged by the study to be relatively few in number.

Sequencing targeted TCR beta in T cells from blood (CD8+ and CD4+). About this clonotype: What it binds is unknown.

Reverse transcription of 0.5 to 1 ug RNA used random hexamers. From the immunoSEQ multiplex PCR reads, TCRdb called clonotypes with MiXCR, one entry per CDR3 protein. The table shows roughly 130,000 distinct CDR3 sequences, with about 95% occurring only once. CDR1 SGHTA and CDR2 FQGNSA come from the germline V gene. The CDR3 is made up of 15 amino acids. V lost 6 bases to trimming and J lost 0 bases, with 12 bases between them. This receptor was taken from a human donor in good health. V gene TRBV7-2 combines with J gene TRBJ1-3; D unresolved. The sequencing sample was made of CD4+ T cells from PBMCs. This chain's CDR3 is CASRTMLSSGNTIYF. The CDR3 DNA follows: TGTGCCAGCAGAACGATGTTAAGCTCTGGAAACACCATATATTTT.